This T cell receptor (beta chain) originates from a study of neurological immune-mediated disorders. This clonotype was seen ten or more times. This CDR3 spans 14 amino acids. The V segment lost 5 bases and the J segment 6 bases; nucleotides outside the gene matches: 7. The germline V gene has CDR1 LNHDA and CDR2 SQIVND (reference sequence). One entry per CDR3 protein results from TCRdb running MiXCR on the 5' RACE reads. The profile covers approximately 85,000 distinct CDR3 sequences, with over 10% appearing a single time and about 4.6% taken by the ten largest. Specified time point: longitudinal time-point 2.

J is TRBJ2-7 and V is TRBV19; 10 bases are a match to TRBD1. What was sequenced was PBMCs. This clonotype originated in a female donor with HTLV-1-associated myelopathy (HAM/TSP). The DNA of the CDR3 is TGTGCCAGTAGTCCCGGGACAGGGGTGGGCGAGCAGTACTTC. Amino acids: CASSPGTGVGEQYF.